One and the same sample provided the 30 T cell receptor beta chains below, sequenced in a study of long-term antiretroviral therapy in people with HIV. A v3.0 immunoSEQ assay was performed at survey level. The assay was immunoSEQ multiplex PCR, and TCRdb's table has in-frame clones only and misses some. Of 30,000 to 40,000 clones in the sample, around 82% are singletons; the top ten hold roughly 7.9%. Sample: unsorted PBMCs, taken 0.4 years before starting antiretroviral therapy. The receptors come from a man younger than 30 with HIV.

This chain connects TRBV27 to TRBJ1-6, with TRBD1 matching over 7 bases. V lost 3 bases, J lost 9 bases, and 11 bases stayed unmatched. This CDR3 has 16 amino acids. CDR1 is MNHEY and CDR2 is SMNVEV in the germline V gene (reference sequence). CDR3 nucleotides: TGTGCCAGCAGTTTTTTTTTCGGGTCAGGGGGTTCACCCCTCCACTTT. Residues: CASSFFFGSGGSPLHF.

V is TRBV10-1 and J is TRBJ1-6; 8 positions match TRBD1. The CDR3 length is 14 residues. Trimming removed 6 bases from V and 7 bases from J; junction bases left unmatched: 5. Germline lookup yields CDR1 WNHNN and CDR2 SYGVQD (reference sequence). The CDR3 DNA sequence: TGCGCCAGCAGGGCCGGGACAGGAAATTCACCCCTCCACTTT. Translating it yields CASRAGTGNSPLHF.

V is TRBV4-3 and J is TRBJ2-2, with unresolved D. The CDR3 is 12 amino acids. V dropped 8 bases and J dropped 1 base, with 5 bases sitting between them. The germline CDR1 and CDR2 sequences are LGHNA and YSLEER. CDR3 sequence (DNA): TGCGCCAGCCAGAAGAACACCGGGGAGCTGTTTTTT. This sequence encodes CASQKNTGELFF.

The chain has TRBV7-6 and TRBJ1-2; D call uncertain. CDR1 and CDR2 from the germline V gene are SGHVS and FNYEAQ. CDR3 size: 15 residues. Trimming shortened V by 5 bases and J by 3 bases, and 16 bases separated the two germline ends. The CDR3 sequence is CASSPRTDEYYGYTF. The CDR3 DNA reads TGTGCCAGCAGCCCTCGGACGGACGAATACTATGGCTACACCTTC.

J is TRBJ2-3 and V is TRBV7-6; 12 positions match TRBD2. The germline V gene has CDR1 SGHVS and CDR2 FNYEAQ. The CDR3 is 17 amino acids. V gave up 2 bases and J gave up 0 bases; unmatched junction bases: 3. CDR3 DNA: TGTGCCAGCAGCTTATGGACTAGCGGGGATAGCACAGATACGCAGTATTTT. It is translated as CASSLWTSGDSTDTQYF.

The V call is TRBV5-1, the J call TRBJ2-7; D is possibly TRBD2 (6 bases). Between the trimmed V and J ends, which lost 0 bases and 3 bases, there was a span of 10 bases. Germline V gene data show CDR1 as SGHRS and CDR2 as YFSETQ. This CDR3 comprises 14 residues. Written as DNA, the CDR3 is TGCGCCAGCAGCTTGGAAGGAGGGAGCTACGAGCAGTACTTC. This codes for CASSLEGGSYEQYF.

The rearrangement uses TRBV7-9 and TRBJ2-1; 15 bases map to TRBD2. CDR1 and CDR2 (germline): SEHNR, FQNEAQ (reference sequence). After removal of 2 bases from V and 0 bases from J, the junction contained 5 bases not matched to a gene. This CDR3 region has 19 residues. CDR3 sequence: CASSLPGLAGGSSYNEQFF. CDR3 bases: TGTGCCAGCAGCTTACCGGGACTAGCGGGAGGTAGCTCCTACAATGAGCAGTTCTTC. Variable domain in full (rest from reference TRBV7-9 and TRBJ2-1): DTGVSQNPRHKITKRGQNVTFRCDPISEHNRLYWYRQTLGQGPEFLTYFQNEAQLEKSRLLSDRFSAERPKGSFSTLEIQRTEQGDSAMYLCASSLPGLAGGSSYNEQFFGPGTRLTVL.

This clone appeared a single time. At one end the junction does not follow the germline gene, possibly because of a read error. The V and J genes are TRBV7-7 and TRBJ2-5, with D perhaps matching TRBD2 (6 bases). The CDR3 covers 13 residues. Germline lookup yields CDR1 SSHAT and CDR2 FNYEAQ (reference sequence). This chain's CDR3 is CASSIRLEETQYF. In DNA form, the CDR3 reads TGTGCTAGCAGCATCAGACTAGAAGAGACCCAGTACTTC.

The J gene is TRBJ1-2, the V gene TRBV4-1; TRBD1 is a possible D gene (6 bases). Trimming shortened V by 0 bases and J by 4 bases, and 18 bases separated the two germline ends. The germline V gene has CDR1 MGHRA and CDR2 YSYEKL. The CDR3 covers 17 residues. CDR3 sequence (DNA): TGCGCCAGCAGCCAAGAAATCACAGGGTCGTCGCTCTATGGCTACACCTTC. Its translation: CASSQEITGSSLYGYTF.

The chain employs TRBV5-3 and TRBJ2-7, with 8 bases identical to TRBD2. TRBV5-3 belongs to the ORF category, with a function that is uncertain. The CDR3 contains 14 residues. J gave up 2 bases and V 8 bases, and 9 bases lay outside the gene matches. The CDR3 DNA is TGTGCCAGCAGCAAGCGGGAGTCCCCCTACGAGCAGTACTTC. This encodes CASSKRESPYEQYF.

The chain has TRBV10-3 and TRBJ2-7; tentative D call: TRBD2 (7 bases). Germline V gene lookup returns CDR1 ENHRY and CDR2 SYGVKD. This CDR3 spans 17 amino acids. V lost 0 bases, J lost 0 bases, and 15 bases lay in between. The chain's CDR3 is CAISESNLAGASYEQYF. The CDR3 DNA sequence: TGTGCCATCAGTGAGTCGAATCTTGCGGGGGCCTCCTACGAGCAGTACTTC.

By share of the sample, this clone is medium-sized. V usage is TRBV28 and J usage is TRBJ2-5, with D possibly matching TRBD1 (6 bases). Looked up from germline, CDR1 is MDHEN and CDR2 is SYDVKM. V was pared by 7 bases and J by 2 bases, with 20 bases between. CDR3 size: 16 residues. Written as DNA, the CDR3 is TGTGCCAGCAACCCCCCGTGGCAGGGGTTTCAAGAGACCCAGTACTTC. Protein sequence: CASNPPWQGFQETQYF.

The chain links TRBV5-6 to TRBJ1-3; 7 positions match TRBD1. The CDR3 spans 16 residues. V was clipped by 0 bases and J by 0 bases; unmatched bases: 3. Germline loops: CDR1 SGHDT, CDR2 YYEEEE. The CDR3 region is CASSLVGDSSGNTIYF. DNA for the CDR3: TGTGCCAGCAGCTTGGTAGGGGACAGCTCTGGAAACACCATATATTTT.

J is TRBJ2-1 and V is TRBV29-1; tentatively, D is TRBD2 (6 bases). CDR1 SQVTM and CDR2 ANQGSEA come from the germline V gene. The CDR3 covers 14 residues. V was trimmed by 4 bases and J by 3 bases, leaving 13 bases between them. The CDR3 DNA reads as TGCAGCGTTGCAGGCGGGACTGACTACAATGAGCAGTTCTTC. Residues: CSVAGGTDYNEQFF.

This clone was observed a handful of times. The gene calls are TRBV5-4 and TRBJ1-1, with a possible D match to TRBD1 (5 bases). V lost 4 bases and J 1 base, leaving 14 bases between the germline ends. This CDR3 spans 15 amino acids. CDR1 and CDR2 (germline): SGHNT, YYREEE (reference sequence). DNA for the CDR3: TGTGCCAGCAGCCCGGGGGAGTGGGGGAACACTGAAGCTTTCTTT. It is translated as CASSPGEWGNTEAFF.

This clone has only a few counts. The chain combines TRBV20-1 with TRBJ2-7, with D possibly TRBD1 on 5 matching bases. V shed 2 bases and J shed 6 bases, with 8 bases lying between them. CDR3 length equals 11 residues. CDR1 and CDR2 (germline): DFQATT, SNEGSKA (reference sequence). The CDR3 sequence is CSARNQGEQYF. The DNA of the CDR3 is TGCAGTGCTAGAAACCAGGGCGAGCAGTACTTC.

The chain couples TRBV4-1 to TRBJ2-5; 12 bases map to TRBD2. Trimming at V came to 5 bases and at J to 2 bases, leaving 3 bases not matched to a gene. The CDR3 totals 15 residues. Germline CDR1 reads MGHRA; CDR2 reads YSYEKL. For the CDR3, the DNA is TGCGCCAGCAGCACCGGACTAGCGGGACAAGAGACCCAGTACTTC. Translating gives CASSTGLAGQETQYF.

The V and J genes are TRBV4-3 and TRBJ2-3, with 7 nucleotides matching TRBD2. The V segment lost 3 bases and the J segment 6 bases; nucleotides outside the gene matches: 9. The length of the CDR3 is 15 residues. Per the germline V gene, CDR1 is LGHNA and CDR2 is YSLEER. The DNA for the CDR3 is TGCGCCAGCAGCCAGGCCGGGACTATTCTTGATACGCAGTATTTT. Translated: CASSQAGTILDTQYF.

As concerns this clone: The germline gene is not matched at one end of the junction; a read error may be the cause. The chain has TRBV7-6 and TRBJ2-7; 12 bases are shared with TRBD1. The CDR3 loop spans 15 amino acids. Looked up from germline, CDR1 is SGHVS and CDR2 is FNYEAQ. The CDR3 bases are TGTGCCAGCACCTTAGGGACAGGGGGCTTGTACGAGCAGTACTTC. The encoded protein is CASTLGTGGLYEQYF.

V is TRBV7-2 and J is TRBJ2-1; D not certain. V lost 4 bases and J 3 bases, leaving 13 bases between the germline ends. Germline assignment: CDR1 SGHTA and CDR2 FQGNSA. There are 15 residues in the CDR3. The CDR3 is CASSYRLGFYNEQFF. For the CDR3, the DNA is TGTGCCAGCAGCTACCGACTCGGATTCTACAATGAGCAGTTCTTC.

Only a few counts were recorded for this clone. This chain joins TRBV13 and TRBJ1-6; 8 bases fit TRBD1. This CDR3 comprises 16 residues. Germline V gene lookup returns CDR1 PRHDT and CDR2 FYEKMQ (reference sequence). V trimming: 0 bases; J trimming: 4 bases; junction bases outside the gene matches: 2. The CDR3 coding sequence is TGTGCCAGCAGCTTAGGAGGGGACAGGTATAATTCACCCCTCCACTTT. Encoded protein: CASSLGGDRYNSPLHF.

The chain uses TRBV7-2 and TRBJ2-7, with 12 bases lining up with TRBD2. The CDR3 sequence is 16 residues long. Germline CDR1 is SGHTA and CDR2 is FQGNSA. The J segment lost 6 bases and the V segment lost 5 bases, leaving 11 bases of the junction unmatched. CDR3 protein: CASSLIWTSGNPEQYF. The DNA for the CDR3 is TGTGCCAGCAGCCTAATCTGGACTAGCGGGAACCCCGAGCAGTACTTC.

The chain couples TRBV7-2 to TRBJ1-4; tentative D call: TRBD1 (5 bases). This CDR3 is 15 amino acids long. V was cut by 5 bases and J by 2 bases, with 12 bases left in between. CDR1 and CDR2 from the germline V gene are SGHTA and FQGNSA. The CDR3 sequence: CASSPRQSTNEKLFF. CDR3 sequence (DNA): TGTGCCAGCAGCCCTCGACAGTCTACTAATGAAAAACTGTTTTTT.

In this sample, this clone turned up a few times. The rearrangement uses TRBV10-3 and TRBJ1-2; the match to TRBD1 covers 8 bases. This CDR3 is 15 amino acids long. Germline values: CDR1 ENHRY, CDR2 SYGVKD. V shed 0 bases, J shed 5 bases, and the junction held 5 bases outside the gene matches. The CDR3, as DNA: TGTGCCATCAGTGAGTCTTCCACAGGGGGGTATGGCTACACCTTC. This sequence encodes CAISESSTGGYGYTF.

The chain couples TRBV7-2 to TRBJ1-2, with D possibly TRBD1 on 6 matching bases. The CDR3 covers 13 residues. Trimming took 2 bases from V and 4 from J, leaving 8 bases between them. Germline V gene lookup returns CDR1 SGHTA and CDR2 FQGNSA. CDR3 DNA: TGTGCCAGCAGCTTACAGGACAGCTATGGCTACACCTTC. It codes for CASSLQDSYGYTF.

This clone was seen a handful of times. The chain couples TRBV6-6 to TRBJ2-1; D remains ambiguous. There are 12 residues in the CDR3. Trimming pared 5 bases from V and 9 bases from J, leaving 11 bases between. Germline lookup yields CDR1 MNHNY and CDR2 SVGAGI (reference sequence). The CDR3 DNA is TGTGCCAGCAGTCCGCCTATTGGTGAGCAGTTCTTC. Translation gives CASSPPIGEQFF.

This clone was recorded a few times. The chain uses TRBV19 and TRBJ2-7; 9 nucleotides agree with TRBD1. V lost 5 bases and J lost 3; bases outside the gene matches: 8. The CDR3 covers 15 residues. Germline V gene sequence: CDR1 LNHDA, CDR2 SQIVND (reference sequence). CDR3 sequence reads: CASSEGQGTIYEQYF. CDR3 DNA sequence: TGTGCCAGTAGTGAGGGACAGGGCACTATCTACGAGCAGTACTTC.

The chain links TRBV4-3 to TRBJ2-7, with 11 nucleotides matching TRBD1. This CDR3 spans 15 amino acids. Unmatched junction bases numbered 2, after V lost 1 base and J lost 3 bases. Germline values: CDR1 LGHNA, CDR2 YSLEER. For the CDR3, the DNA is TGCGCCAGCAGCCAAGGGGACAGGGGGGACTACGAGCAGTACTTC. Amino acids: CASSQGDRGDYEQYF.

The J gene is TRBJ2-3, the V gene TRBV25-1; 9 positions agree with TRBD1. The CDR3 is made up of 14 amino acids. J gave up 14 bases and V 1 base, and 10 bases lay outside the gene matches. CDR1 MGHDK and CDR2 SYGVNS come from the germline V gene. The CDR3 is CASSELGPGQGWYF. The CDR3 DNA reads TGTGCCAGCAGTGAATTGGGTCCCGGACAGGGGTGGTATTTT.

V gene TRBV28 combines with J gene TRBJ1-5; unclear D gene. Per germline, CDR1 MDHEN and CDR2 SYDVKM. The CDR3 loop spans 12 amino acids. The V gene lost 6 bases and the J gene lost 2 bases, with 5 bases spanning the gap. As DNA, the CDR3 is TGTGCCAGCAGGACGGGCAATCAGCCCCAGCATTTT. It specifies CASRTGNQPQHF.